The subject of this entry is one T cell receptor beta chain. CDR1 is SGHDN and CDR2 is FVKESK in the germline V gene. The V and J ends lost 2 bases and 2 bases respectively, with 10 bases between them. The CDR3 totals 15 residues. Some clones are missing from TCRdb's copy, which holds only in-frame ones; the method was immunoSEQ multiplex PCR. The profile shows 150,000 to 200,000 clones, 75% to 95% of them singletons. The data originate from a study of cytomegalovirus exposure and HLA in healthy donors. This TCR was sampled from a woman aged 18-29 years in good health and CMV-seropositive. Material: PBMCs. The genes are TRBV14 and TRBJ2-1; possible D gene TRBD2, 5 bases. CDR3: CASSQNSLAYNEQFF. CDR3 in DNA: TGTGCCAGCAGCCAAAATTCACTAGCCTACAATGAGCAGTTCTTC.